A single sample is the source of the 8 T cell receptor beta chains below, sequenced in a study of cytomegalovirus exposure and HLA in healthy donors. Assay: immunoSEQ multiplex PCR; the TCRdb copy retains only in-frame clones and omits some. The sample comprises approximately 170,000 clones, around four fifths of which are singletons, and about 2.1% rests with the top ten. Sequencing input: PBMCs. The receptor set was obtained from a man aged 25 to 40 in good health and CMV-seropositive.

The chain is built from TRBV15 and TRBJ2-7, with 10 bases matching TRBD1. Germline CDR1 LNHNV, CDR2 YYDKDF (reference sequence). Germline trimming cut 3 bases from V and 0 bases from J; bases unmatched to any gene: 11. There are 18 residues in the CDR3. CDR3 sequence: CATSRGGLRDRGSYEQYF. CDR3 sequence (DNA): TGTGCCACCAGCAGGGGAGGGTTAAGGGACAGGGGCTCCTACGAGCAGTACTTC.

V gene TRBV6-1 combines with J gene TRBJ2-1, with 7 bases fitting TRBD2. The CDR3 contains 15 residues. Germline trimming cut 8 bases from V and 7 bases from J; bases unmatched to any gene: 14. CDR1 is MNHNS and CDR2 is SASEGT in the germline V gene. Here the CDR3 reads CASVDGLADSNEQFF. The CDR3 nucleotides read TGTGCCAGCGTGGACGGGCTAGCGGACTCTAATGAGCAGTTCTTC.

The rearrangement links TRBV7-2 to TRBJ2-3, with 9 bases fitting TRBD2. The CDR3 totals 16 residues. From germline, CDR1 is SGHTA and CDR2 FQGNSA. The J segment lost 5 bases and the V segment lost 2 bases, leaving 8 bases of the junction unmatched. CDR3 nucleotide sequence: TGTGCCAGCAGCTTAACCCTGACTAGCGGTCAAGATACGCAGTATTTT. It is translated as CASSLTLTSGQDTQYF.

The chain employs TRBV7-3 and TRBJ2-1; D ambiguous. V lost 4 bases, J lost 0 bases, and 10 bases lay in between. The V gene's germline CDR1 is SGHTA and CDR2 FQGTGA. This CDR3 spans 15 amino acids. The CDR3 protein is CASSSLPSSYNEQFF. CDR3 DNA: TGTGCCAGCAGCTCTCTACCTAGCTCCTACAATGAGCAGTTCTTC.

The chain uses TRBV5-1 and TRBJ2-1; D might be TRBD1 (5 bases). Deletions cut 1 base from V and 0 bases from J, with 14 bases between. This CDR3 contains 17 residues. Germline lookup yields CDR1 SGHRS and CDR2 YFSETQ. The CDR3 is CASSLYAGHSSYNEQFF. The DNA of the CDR3 is TGCGCCAGCAGCTTGTATGCCGGACACAGCTCCTACAATGAGCAGTTCTTC.

The V call is TRBV4-3, the J call TRBJ1-1, with TRBD1 matching 7 bases. Germline values: CDR1 LGHNA, CDR2 YSLEER. Trimming cost V 3 bases and J 11 bases; bases outside gene matches: 6. The CDR3 runs to 12 residues. The CDR3 sequence is CASSHLDREAFF. The CDR3 DNA reads TGCGCCAGCAGCCACTTAGACAGGGAGGCTTTCTTT.

The V call is TRBV5-1, the J call TRBJ2-5; TRBD1 matches at 7 bases. The germline CDR1 and CDR2 sequences are SGHRS and YFSETQ. This CDR3 region has 15 residues. J lost 1 base, V lost 4 bases, and 7 bases had no gene match. CDR3 bases: TGCGCCAGCAGCCTGACAGGGTATCCCCAAGAGACCCAGTACTTC. Translation: CASSLTGYPQETQYF.

This clone turned up a few times. The genes are TRBV7-3 and TRBJ2-3; 8 bases agree with TRBD2. The CDR3 is 17 residues long. The J segment lost 1 base and the V segment lost 1 base, leaving 7 bases of the junction unmatched. Germline V CDR1 and CDR2: SGHTA, FQGTGA. The CDR3 here is CASSLNGAGGGTDTQYF. CDR3 bases: TGTGCCAGCAGCTTAAATGGTGCGGGGGGTGGCACAGATACGCAGTATTTT.